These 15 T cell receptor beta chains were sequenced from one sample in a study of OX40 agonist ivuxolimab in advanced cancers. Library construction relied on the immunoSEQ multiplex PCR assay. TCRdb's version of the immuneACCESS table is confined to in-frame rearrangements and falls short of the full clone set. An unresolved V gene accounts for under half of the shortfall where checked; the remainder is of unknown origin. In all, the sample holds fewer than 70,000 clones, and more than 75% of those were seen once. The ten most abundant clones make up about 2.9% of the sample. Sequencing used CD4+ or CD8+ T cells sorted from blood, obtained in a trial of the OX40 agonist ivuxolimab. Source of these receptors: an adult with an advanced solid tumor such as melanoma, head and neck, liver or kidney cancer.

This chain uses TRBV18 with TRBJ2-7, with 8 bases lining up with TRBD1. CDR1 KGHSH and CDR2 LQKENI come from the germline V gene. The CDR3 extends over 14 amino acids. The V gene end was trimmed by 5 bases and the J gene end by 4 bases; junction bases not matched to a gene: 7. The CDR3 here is CASSVTGASYEQYF. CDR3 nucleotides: TGTGCCAGCTCAGTGACAGGGGCGTCGTACGAGCAGTACTTC.

In DNA form, the CDR3 reads TGTGCCAGCAGCTTAAACAGTCAGACCTTTAACTATGGCTACACCTTC. Residues: CASSLNSQTFNYGYTF. The chain combines TRBV7-2 with TRBJ1-2; D ambiguous. This CDR3 spans 16 amino acids. Germline V gene sequence: CDR1 SGHTA, CDR2 FQGNSA. V gave up 2 bases and J gave up 1 base, with 14 bases separating them. The whole variable domain, filled in from reference TRBV7-2 and TRBJ1-2, reads GAGVSQSPSNKVTEKGKDVELRCDPISGHTALYWYRQSLGQGLEFLIYFQGNSAPDKSGLPSDRFSAERTGGSVSTLTIQRTQQEDSAVYLCASSLNSQTFNYGYTFGSGTRLTVV.

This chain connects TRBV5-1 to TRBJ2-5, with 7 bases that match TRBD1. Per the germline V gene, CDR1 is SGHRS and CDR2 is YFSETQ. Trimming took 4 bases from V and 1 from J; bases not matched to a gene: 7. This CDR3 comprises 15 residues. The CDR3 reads CASSLQTGSQETQYF. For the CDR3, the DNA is TGCGCCAGCAGCCTACAGACAGGGAGCCAAGAGACCCAGTACTTC.

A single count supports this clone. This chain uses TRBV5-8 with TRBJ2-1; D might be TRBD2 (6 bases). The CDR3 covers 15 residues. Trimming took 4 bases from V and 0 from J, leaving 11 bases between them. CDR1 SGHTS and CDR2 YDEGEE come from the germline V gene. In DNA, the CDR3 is TGTGCCAGCAGCCTTCGGGGGAGCTCCTACAATGAGCAGTTCTTC. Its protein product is CASSLRGSSYNEQFF.

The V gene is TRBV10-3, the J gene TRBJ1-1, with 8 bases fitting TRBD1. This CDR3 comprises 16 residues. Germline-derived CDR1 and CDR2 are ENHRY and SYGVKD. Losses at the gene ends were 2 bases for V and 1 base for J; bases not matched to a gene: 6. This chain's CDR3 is CAISEMQGAQNTEAFF. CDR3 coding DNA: TGTGCCATCAGTGAGATGCAGGGGGCTCAGAACACTGAAGCTTTCTTT.

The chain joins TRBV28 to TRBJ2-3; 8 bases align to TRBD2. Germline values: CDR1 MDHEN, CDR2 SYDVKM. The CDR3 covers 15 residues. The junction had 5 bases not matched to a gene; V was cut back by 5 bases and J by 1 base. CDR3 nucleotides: TGTGCCAGCAGTCCTCCACTAGCGGGCACAGATACGCAGTATTTT. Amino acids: CASSPPLAGTDTQYF.

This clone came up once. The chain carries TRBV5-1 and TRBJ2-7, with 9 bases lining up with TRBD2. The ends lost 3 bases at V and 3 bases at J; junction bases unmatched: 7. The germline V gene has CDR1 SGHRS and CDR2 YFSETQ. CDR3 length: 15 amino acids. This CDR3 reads CASSWAPSGNYEQYF. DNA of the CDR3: TGCGCCAGCAGCTGGGCACCTAGCGGGAACTACGAGCAGTACTTC.

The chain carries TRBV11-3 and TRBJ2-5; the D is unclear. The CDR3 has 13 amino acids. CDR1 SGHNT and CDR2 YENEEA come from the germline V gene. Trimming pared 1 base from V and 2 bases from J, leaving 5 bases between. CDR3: CASSLGVQETQYF. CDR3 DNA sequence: TGTGCCAGCAGCTTAGGGGTACAAGAGACCCAGTACTTC.

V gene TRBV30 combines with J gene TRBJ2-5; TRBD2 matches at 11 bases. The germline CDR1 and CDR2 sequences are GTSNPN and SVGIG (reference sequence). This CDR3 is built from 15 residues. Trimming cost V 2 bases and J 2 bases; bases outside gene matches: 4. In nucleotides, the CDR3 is TGTGCCTGGAGTCCCGCTAGCGGGGGGCAAGAGACCCAGTACTTC. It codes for CAWSPASGGQETQYF.

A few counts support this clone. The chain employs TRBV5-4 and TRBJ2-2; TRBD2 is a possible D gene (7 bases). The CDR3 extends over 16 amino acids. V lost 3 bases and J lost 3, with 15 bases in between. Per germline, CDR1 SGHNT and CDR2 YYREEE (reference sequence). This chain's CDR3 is CASSSMGGAHTGELFF. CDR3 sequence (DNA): TGTGCCAGCAGCTCGATGGGGGGGGCCCACACCGGGGAGCTGTTTTTT.

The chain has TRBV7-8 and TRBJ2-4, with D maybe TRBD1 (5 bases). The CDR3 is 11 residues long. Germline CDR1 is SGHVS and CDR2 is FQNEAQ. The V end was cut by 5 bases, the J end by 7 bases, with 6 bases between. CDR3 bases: TGTGCCAGCAGCCCAGGGAACATTCAGTACTTC. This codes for CASSPGNIQYF.

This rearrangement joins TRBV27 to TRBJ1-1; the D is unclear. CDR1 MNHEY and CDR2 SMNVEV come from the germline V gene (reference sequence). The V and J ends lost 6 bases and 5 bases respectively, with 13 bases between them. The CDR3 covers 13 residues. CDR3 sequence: CASRTLAGTEAFF. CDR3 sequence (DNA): TGTGCCAGCAGGACCTTAGCTGGGACTGAAGCTTTCTTT.

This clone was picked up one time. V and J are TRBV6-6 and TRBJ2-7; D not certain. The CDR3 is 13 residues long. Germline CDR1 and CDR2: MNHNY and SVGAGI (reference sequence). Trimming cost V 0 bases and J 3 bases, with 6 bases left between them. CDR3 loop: CASSYSTRYEQYF. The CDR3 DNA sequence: TGTGCCAGCAGTTACTCGACTCGCTACGAGCAGTACTTC.

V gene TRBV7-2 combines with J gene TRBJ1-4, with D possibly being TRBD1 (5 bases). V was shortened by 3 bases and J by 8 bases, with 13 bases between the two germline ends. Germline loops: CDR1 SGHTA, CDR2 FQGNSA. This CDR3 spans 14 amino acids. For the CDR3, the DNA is TGTGCCAGCAGCTTTCTCCAGGGAGGGGAAAAACTGTTTTTT. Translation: CASSFLQGGEKLFF.

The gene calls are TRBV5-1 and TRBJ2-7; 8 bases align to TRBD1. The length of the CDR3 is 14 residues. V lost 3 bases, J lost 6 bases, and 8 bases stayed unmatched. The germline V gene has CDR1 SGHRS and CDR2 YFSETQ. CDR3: CASSSAGQGIEQYF. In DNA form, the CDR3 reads TGCGCCAGCAGCTCGGCCGGACAGGGCATCGAGCAGTACTTC.